These 29 T cell receptor beta chains were all obtained from the same sample, sequenced in a study of T cells in Graves' hyperthyroidism and ophthalmopathy. Authors of the study amplified TCR beta CDR3 regions from RNA transcripts. HTBI primers drove first-round RT-PCR of the TCR CDR3. Each CDR3 protein gets one entry after TCRdb re-called the multiplex PCR reads with MiXCR. Of roughly 800,000 distinct CDR3 sequences listed, about 38% are singletons. Input material: blood. The receptor set was obtained from a man aged 18 to 30 with Graves' hyperthyroidism.

The chain has TRBV9 and TRBJ2-7, with 11 bases identical to TRBD1. This CDR3 spans 14 amino acids. In germline, CDR1 is SGDLS, CDR2 YYNGEE. J was trimmed by 3 bases and V by 6 bases; bases with no gene match: 5. The CDR3 DNA is TGTGCCAGCAAGACCGGGACAGGGGGCTACGAGCAGTACTTC. Translated, it gives CASKTGTGGYEQYF.

There are many counts of this clonotype. The genes are TRBV20-1 and TRBJ1-4; 7 bases match TRBD1. The CDR3 sequence is 15 residues long. CDR1 and CDR2 from the germline V gene are DFQATT and SNEGSKA (reference sequence). The V segment lost 5 bases and the J segment 1 base; nucleotides outside the gene matches: 7. The CDR3 DNA is TGCAGTGCTTCAGACAGGGAAGGAACTAATGAAAAACTGTTTTTT. Its protein is CSASDREGTNEKLFF.

This clonotype was recorded many times. This sequence joins TRBV29-1 and TRBJ1-1; TRBD1 agrees at 7 bases. The length of the CDR3 is 12 residues. The ends lost 7 bases at V and 7 bases at J; junction bases unmatched: 9. The germline gives CDR1 SQVTM, CDR2 ANQGSEA. CDR3 protein: CSARQGGGEAFF. The CDR3 DNA sequence: TGCAGCGCTAGACAGGGTGGGGGTGAAGCTTTCTTT.

This chain links TRBV29-1 with TRBJ1-4; D unresolved. The CDR3 extends over 13 amino acids. Per germline, CDR1 SQVTM and CDR2 ANQGSEA. The V end lost 1 base, the J end lost 2 bases, and 5 bases lay between the germline ends. The CDR3 DNA is TGCAGCGTTGAAGTCAGGACTAATGAAAAACTGTTTTTT. Translated, it gives CSVEVRTNEKLFF.

This clonotype was seen only a few times. The chain links TRBV5-5 to TRBJ2-2; 7 nucleotides align to TRBD1. V was clipped by 4 bases and J by 3 bases; unmatched bases: 6. The length of the CDR3 is 15 residues. CDR1 is SGHKS and CDR2 is YYEKEE in the germline V gene (reference sequence). CDR3 region: CASSPWTGDTGELFF. The DNA for the CDR3 is TGTGCCAGCAGCCCATGGACAGGCGACACCGGGGAGCTGTTTTTT.

CDR3 DNA: TGTGCCAGCAGCTTAAGTTCGGTCGCTACTGAAGCTTTCTTT. Protein product: CASSLSSVATEAFF. The gene calls are TRBV7-9 and TRBJ1-1; D is ambiguous. With 2 bases removed from V and 5 bases from J, the gap between germline ends came to 12 bases. Germline loops: CDR1 SEHNR, CDR2 FQNEAQ (reference sequence). The CDR3 extends over 14 amino acids. The full variable domain, rest sourced from reference TRBV7-9 and TRBJ1-1, is DTGVSQNPRHKITKRGQNVTFRCDPISEHNRLYWYRQTLGQGPEFLTYFQNEAQLEKSRLLSDRFSAERPKGSFSTLEIQRTEQGDSAMYLCASSLSSVATEAFFGQGTRLTVV.

The table lists this clonotype with a few counts. The chain uses TRBV5-1 and TRBJ1-6; tentative D call: TRBD1 (5 bases). The CDR3 contains 16 residues. Germline V CDR1 and CDR2: SGHRS, YFSETQ. Trimming removed 0 bases from V and 10 bases from J, with 17 bases in between. CDR3 amino acids: CASSLAGGTVRSPLHF. The DNA of the CDR3 is TGCGCCAGCAGCTTGGCCGGGGGGACCGTAAGGTCACCCCTCCACTTT.

In this sample, this clonotype turned up many times. The chain joins TRBV19 to TRBJ2-5; TRBD1 agrees at 10 bases. This CDR3 spans 13 amino acids. Germline V gives CDR1 LNHDA, CDR2 SQIVND (reference sequence). V was clipped by 8 bases and J by 4 bases; unmatched bases: 4. The CDR3 DNA sequence: TGTGCCAGTGCAGACAGGGGGCTAGAGACCCAGTACTTC. This translates into CASADRGLETQYF.

This chain links TRBV9 with TRBJ1-1; the D is unclear. This CDR3 comprises 14 residues. Between the trimmed V and J ends, which lost 4 bases and 6 bases, there was a span of 16 bases. The germline CDR1 and CDR2 sequences are SGDLS and YYNGEE. Written as DNA, the CDR3 is TGTGCCAGCAGCACCAGCGGTGGGTTAGCTGAAGCTTTCTTT. This gives the protein CASSTSGGLAEAFF.

This clonotype showed up just a few times. J is TRBJ1-2 and V is TRBV12-5; 8 bases map to TRBD1. Per germline, CDR1 LGHNT and CDR2 FRNRAP. After removal of 7 bases from V and 2 bases from J, the junction contained 3 bases not matched to a gene. The CDR3 has 13 amino acids. CDR3: CASARTGNYGYTF. The CDR3 coding sequence is TGTGCTAGTGCCCGGACAGGGAACTATGGCTACACCTTC.

This clonotype was observed many times. The genes are TRBV9 and TRBJ2-5; D not certain. CDR1 SGDLS and CDR2 YYNGEE come from the germline V gene. The V end was cut by 3 bases, the J end by 9 bases, with 18 bases between. The CDR3 length is 14 residues. CDR3 nucleotides: TGTGCCAGCAGCGCCAACGACTTGTTCAACGCCCAGTACTTC. It encodes CASSANDLFNAQYF.

The chain has TRBV11-1 and TRBJ1-6, with D perhaps TRBD1 (6 bases). V lost 1 base to trimming and J lost 7 bases, with 11 bases between them. This CDR3 comprises 15 residues. CDR1 is SGHAT and CDR2 is FQDESV in the germline V gene (reference sequence). This CDR3 is CASSLEGGQNSPLHF. Written as DNA, the CDR3 is TGTGCCAGCAGCTTAGAAGGGGGTCAGAATTCACCCCTCCACTTT.

This clonotype has only one observation. V and J are TRBV7-3 and TRBJ2-7; 7 nucleotides agree with TRBD1. Trimming cost V 5 bases and J 2 bases; bases outside gene matches: 6. Per germline, CDR1 SGHTA and CDR2 FQGTGA. The CDR3 covers 14 residues. The CDR3 is CASSQDGQAYEQYF. CDR3 DNA sequence: TGTGCCAGCAGCCAAGACGGACAGGCCTACGAGCAGTACTTC.

As concerns this clonotype: Given the absence of the conserved phenylalanine or tryptophan at the CDR3 end, a read error is likely. Because the CDR3's place on the DNA is in doubt, the DNA is left out and the CDR3 is given as listed by TCRdb. The CDR3 reads CASTFPRQGWVA. The chain is built from TRBV5-5 and TRBJ2-2; TRBD1, as called in the table, went unchecked against the DNA. Germline V lookup: CDR1 SGHKS, CDR2 YYEKEE (reference sequence). A total of 12 residues make up the CDR3, ends included.

A few counts support this clonotype. The chain is built from TRBV2 and TRBJ2-7; D is perhaps TRBD1 (7 bases). CDR1 SNHLY and CDR2 FYNNEI come from the germline V gene. The V end was cut by 5 bases, the J end by 6 bases, with 17 bases between. The length of the CDR3 is 14 residues. The CDR3 protein is CASSFDRVEGEQYF. The CDR3 bases are TGTGCCAGCAGTTTCGACAGGGTGGAGGGCGAGCAGTACTTC.

The CDR3 DNA follows: TGTGCCATCAGTACAGAGCCCTATGGCTACACCTTC. As protein: CAISTEPYGYTF. J is TRBJ1-2 and V is TRBV10-3; D is ambiguous. Trimming pared 5 bases from V and 4 bases from J, leaving 8 bases between. Germline V CDR1 and CDR2: ENHRY, SYGVKD. The CDR3 totals 12 residues.

The CDR3 loop reads CASRTGQGVYEQYF. CDR3 bases: TGTGCCAGCAGGACGGGACAGGGTGTCTACGAGCAGTACTTC. The chain is built from TRBV12-3 or TRBV12-4 and TRBJ2-7; TRBD1 matches 9 bases. The V segment lost 6 bases and the J segment 3 bases; nucleotides outside the gene matches: 6. The CDR3 has 14 residues.

The chain recombines TRBV2 with TRBJ1-4; D not certain. Germline V lookup: CDR1 SNHLY, CDR2 FYNNEI. CDR3 length equals 16 residues. The ends were cut back, 3 bases at V and 0 bases at J, with 11 bases in the middle. The CDR3: CASSDSGLATNEKLFF. CDR3 nucleotide sequence: TGTGCCAGCAGTGATAGTGGGTTGGCAACTAATGAAAAACTGTTTTTT.

The chain joins TRBV2 to TRBJ2-2, with 9 bases identical to TRBD2. The CDR3 spans 14 residues. The V segment lost 8 bases and the J segment 2 bases; nucleotides outside the gene matches: 3. Germline-derived CDR1 and CDR2 are SNHLY and FYNNEI. The DNA of the CDR3 is TGTGCCAGCGTGCTAGCGGGAAACACCGGGGAGCTGTTTTTT. It translates to CASVLAGNTGELFF.

In this sample, this clonotype turned up a few times. The V call is TRBV12-3 or TRBV12-4, the J call TRBJ2-2, with D perhaps matching TRBD1 (7 bases). The V gene lost 1 base and the J gene lost 2 bases, with 11 bases spanning the gap. CDR3 length equals 16 residues. The CDR3 is CASSLVGGGNTGELFF. The DNA for the CDR3 is TGTGCCAGCAGTTTAGTAGGAGGGGGCAACACCGGGGAGCTGTTTTTT.

In its sample, this clonotype was seen once. This chain uses TRBV4-3 with TRBJ1-1; D unresolved. Germline loops: CDR1 LGHNA, CDR2 YSLEER. This CDR3 contains 16 residues. Trimming shortened V by 0 bases and J by 1 base, and 12 bases separated the two germline ends. CDR3 DNA sequence: TGCGCCAGCAGCCAAGAAAGCCCGACTCGGAACACTGAAGCTTTCTTT. Its translation: CASSQESPTRNTEAFF.

This sequence joins TRBV7-9 and TRBJ1-2, with a possible D match to TRBD1 (6 bases). Looked up from germline, CDR1 is SEHNR and CDR2 is FQNEAQ (reference sequence). Trimming took 2 bases from V and 11 from J, leaving 21 bases between them. This CDR3 contains 15 residues. CDR3 bases: TGTGCCAGCAGCTTAAATACCCGACAGGCGCCAGAGTACACCTTC. This sequence encodes CASSLNTRQAPEYTF.

This clonotype was counted at least ten times. One end of the junction fails to match germline, which may point to a read error. The chain recombines TRBV20-1 with TRBJ1-4; 7 bases are shared with TRBD1. The CDR3 runs 13 residues. From germline, CDR1 is DFQATT and CDR2 SNEGSKA (reference sequence). As DNA, the CDR3 is TGCAGTGCGAGAGCGGCAGGGGGGGAAAAACTGTTTTTT. Its protein is CSARAAGGEKLFF.

This clonotype was picked up many times. The chain uses TRBV7-8 and TRBJ1-1; D possibly corresponds to TRBD1 (6 bases). The CDR3 loop spans 14 amino acids. Germline assignment: CDR1 SGHVS and CDR2 FQNEAQ. V dropped 3 bases and J dropped 4 bases, with 12 bases sitting between them. CDR3 nucleotide sequence: TGTGCCAGCAGCTTGGGGGGGCCCTCCACTGAAGCTTTCTTT. Translated, it gives CASSLGGPSTEAFF.

This rearrangement joins TRBV20-1 to TRBJ1-4; TRBD1 might be the D (6 bases). The CDR3 runs 13 residues. In germline, CDR1 is DFQATT, CDR2 SNEGSKA (reference sequence). Trimming pared 4 bases from V and 6 bases from J, leaving 12 bases between. CDR3 sequence (DNA): TGCAGTGCTATCAAGACAGGAGATGAAAAACTGTTTTTT. Encoded protein: CSAIKTGDEKLFF.

The rearrangement links TRBV6-5 to TRBJ1-2, with 10 bases matching TRBD1. J was trimmed by 5 bases and V by 2 bases; bases with no gene match: 5. The CDR3 runs to 15 residues. The V gene's germline CDR1 is MNHEY and CDR2 SVGAGI. CDR3 amino acids: CASSYGGQGSYGYTF. As DNA, the CDR3 is TGTGCCAGCAGTTACGGGGGACAGGGGTCTTATGGCTACACCTTC.

The sample holds many counts of this clonotype. The chain has TRBV15 and TRBJ1-6; D call uncertain. CDR3 length: 13 residues. V dropped 1 base and J dropped 10 bases, with 8 bases sitting between them. CDR1 is LNHNV, CDR2 YYDKDF, per germline (reference sequence). This CDR3 reads CATSRVKGSPLHF. In nucleotides, the CDR3 is TGTGCCACCAGCAGAGTTAAAGGGTCACCCCTCCACTTT.

This clonotype was observed a few times. This chain connects TRBV6-5 to TRBJ2-7; possibly TRBD1 or TRBD2 for D (5 bases each). The CDR3 runs 12 residues. Germline lookup yields CDR1 MNHEY and CDR2 SVGAGI. Deletions cut 6 bases from V and 6 bases from J, with 12 bases between. CDR3 nucleotide sequence: TGTGCCAGCAGCTTTCAGGGAGCCGAGCAGTACTTC. Translation gives CASSFQGAEQYF.

The chain is built from TRBV20-1 and TRBJ1-5, with D possibly being TRBD1 (5 bases). Trimming left V 6 bases short and J 2 bases short, with 14 bases between. The CDR3 is 14 residues long. Per germline, CDR1 DFQATT and CDR2 SNEGSKA (reference sequence). CDR3 DNA: TGCAGTGCGCCGGGACTGATTGGCAATCAGCCCCAGCATTTT. Translation gives CSAPGLIGNQPQHF.